Each of the 13 T cell receptor beta chains below was sequenced from the same sample in a study of OX40 agonist ivuxolimab in advanced cancers. The data were produced by immunoSEQ multiplex PCR, yet TCRdb's version contains in-frame clones alone and is incomplete. The repertoire has over 70,000 clones, 85% to 90% of them found once; the top ten carry 6% to 7.5%. The source material was CD4+ or CD8+ T cells sorted from blood, sampled in a trial of the OX40 agonist ivuxolimab. Source of these receptors: an adult with an advanced solid tumor such as melanoma, head and neck, liver or kidney cancer.

The genes are TRBV5-4 and TRBJ2-3; TRBD1 matches 8 bases. The CDR3 runs to 14 residues. Trimming cost V 6 bases and J 2 bases; bases outside gene matches: 5. Germline CDR1 reads SGHNT; CDR2 reads YYREEE (reference sequence). The chain's CDR3 is CASTQGVLTDTQYF. The CDR3 coding sequence is TGTGCCAGCACACAGGGGGTACTCACAGATACGCAGTATTTT.

J is TRBJ2-3 and V is TRBV10-3, with a weak D call TRBD2 (6 bases). The V gene's germline CDR1 is ENHRY and CDR2 SYGVKD. The CDR3 sequence is 15 residues long. The V end lost 7 bases, the J end lost 1 base, and 15 bases lay between the germline ends. Here the CDR3 DNA reads TGTGCCATCAAGCTGGAGGGCCGGGGCACAGATACGCAGTATTTT. Its protein is CAIKLEGRGTDTQYF.

J is TRBJ2-3 and V is TRBV27; no reliable D call. CDR1 is MNHEY, CDR2 SMNVEV, per germline (reference sequence). The CDR3 totals 12 residues. V lost 5 bases and J lost 4, with 7 bases in between. In nucleotides, the CDR3 is TGTGCCAGCAGTGTTTCCCCAGATACGCAGTATTTT. Residues: CASSVSPDTQYF.

The chain is built from TRBV4-1 and TRBJ2-1, with TRBD2 identical over 9 bases. The CDR3 covers 16 residues. Germline assignment: CDR1 MGHRA and CDR2 YSYEKL. J gave up 3 bases and V 4 bases, and 7 bases lay outside the gene matches. This CDR3 is CASSRGTSQVYNEQFF. The CDR3 nucleotides read TGCGCCAGCAGCCGAGGGACTAGCCAGGTCTACAATGAGCAGTTCTTC.

V is TRBV4-1 and J is TRBJ2-1, with TRBD2 matching 7 bases. V trimming: 3 bases; J trimming: 5 bases; junction bases outside the gene matches: 7. From germline, CDR1 is MGHRA and CDR2 YSYEKL. The CDR3 runs 15 residues. CDR3 coding DNA: TGCGCCAGCAGCCATCTTCTAGCGGTGAACAATGAGCAGTTCTTC. It translates to CASSHLLAVNNEQFF.

This chain uses TRBV5-6 with TRBJ2-2; D might be TRBD2 (6 bases). The CDR3 has 15 amino acids. The germline V gene has CDR1 SGHDT and CDR2 YYEEEE. The germline V and J ends were trimmed by 0 bases and 2 bases, with 8 bases remaining between them. The CDR3: CASSLGLGNTGELFF. The DNA for the CDR3 is TGTGCCAGCAGCTTGGGACTAGGTAACACCGGGGAGCTGTTTTTT.

The chain couples TRBV5-4 to TRBJ1-2; 7 bases align to TRBD1. This CDR3 has 14 amino acids. The germline CDR1 and CDR2 sequences are SGHNT and YYREEE (reference sequence). V trimming: 1 base; J trimming: 7 bases; junction bases outside the gene matches: 7. CDR3 sequence reads: CASSLQGDFVGYTF. In DNA form, the CDR3 reads TGTGCCAGCAGCTTGCAGGGGGACTTTGTTGGCTACACCTTC.

The chain recombines TRBV9 with TRBJ2-7; 15 bases fit TRBD2. The germline CDR1 and CDR2 sequences are SGDLS and YYNGEE. There are 14 residues in the CDR3. V trimming: 3 bases; J trimming: 7 bases; junction bases outside the gene matches: 2. CDR3 nucleotides: TGTGCCAGCAGCGCGGGACTAGCGGGAGGTGAGCAGTACTTC. Translated: CASSAGLAGGEQYF.

This chain connects TRBV30 to TRBJ1-4; D is ambiguous. CDR1 is GTSNPN, CDR2 SVGIG, per germline (reference sequence). V was pared by 5 bases and J by 8 bases, with 12 bases between. CDR3 size: 12 residues. The CDR3 DNA reads TGTGCCTGGGCGGAAGGCGCCGAAAAACTGTTTTTT. Its protein product is CAWAEGAEKLFF.

This clone was counted a few times. V usage is TRBV9 and J usage is TRBJ2-1, with TRBD2 matching 13 bases. V was clipped by 3 bases and J by 5 bases; unmatched bases: 5. The germline V gene encodes CDR1 SGDLS and CDR2 YYNGEE. This CDR3 region has 16 residues. The CDR3 sequence: CASSATGTSGNNEQFF. The CDR3 DNA reads as TGTGCCAGCAGCGCAACCGGGACTAGCGGGAACAATGAGCAGTTCTTC.

The genes are TRBV19 and TRBJ2-7; the D is unclear. CDR1 LNHDA and CDR2 SQIVND come from the germline V gene (reference sequence). The CDR3 is made up of 15 amino acids. With 10 bases removed from V and 0 bases from J, the gap between germline ends came to 19 bases. The CDR3 bases are TGTGCCACCCAATGGGCGGACCGGAGCTCCTACGAGCAGTACTTC. Translated: CATQWADRSSYEQYF.

This chain uses TRBV27 with TRBJ2-7, with D possibly matching TRBD2 (6 bases). There are 13 residues in the CDR3. Germline CDR1 is MNHEY and CDR2 is SMNVEV (reference sequence). Trimming took off 4 bases at V and 5 bases at J, with 12 bases between the two ends. Written as DNA, the CDR3 is TGTGCCAGCAGTTCGACTAGGGGTAACGAGCAGTACTTC. It yields the protein CASSSTRGNEQYF.

The CDR3 here is CASSGGRESVEQYF. CDR3 sequence (DNA): TGTGCCAGCAGCGGGGGCCGGGAGAGCGTCGAGCAGTACTTC. This chain connects TRBV4-2 to TRBJ2-7; tentatively, D is TRBD1 or TRBD2 (6 bases each). The CDR3 is 14 residues long. The germline V gene has CDR1 LGHNA and CDR2 YNFKEQ. V gave up 5 bases and J gave up 6 bases, with 17 bases separating them.